A single sample gave rise to the 2 T cell receptor beta chains below, sequenced in a study of T cells in Graves' hyperthyroidism and ophthalmopathy. Amplification yielded TCR beta CDR3 regions, with RNA transcripts as the source. Using the HTBI primer set, a first-round RT-PCR was run on the TCR CDR3. TCRdb re-analysed the multiplex PCR reads in MiXCR, keeping a single row per CDR3 protein. The sample has about 570,000 distinct CDR3 sequences, approximately 44% seen once. The sample comprised peripheral blood or thyroid tissue (not recorded which). The receptors come from an adult woman with Graves' disease, either hyperthyroidism or ophthalmopathy (not recorded which).

This clonotype was found many times. V gene TRBV12-3 or TRBV12-4 combines with J gene TRBJ2-5; the match to TRBD1 covers 10 bases. The V gene end was trimmed by 6 bases and the J gene end by 3 bases; junction bases not matched to a gene: 7. The CDR3 covers 15 residues. Here the CDR3 reads CASRRTGGGEETQYF. CDR3 in DNA: TGTGCCAGCAGGCGGACAGGGGGGGGGGAAGAGACCCAGTACTTC.

The chain employs TRBV7-3 and TRBJ2-7; TRBD2 agrees at 9 bases. Losses at the gene ends were 7 bases for V and 6 bases for J; bases not matched to a gene: 25. In germline, CDR1 is SGHTA, CDR2 FQGTGA. This CDR3 is 19 amino acids long. CDR3 protein: CASTPETGAGGRARLEQYF. In DNA form, the CDR3 reads TGTGCCAGCACCCCGGAGACGGGAGCTGGCGGGAGGGCCCGCCTCGAGCAGTACTTC.